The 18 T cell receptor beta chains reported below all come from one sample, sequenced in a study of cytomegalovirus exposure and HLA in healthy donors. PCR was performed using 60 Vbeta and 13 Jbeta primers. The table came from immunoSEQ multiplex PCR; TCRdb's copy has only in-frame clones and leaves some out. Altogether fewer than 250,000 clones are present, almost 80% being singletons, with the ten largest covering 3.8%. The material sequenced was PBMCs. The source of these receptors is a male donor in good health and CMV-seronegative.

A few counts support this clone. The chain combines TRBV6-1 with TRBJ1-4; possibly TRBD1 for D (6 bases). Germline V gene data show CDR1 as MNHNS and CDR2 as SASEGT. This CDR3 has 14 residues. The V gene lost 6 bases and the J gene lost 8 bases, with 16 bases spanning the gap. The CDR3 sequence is CASSLGARVEKLFF. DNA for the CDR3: TGTGCCAGCAGCCTGGGGGCGCGGGTAGAAAAACTGTTTTTT.

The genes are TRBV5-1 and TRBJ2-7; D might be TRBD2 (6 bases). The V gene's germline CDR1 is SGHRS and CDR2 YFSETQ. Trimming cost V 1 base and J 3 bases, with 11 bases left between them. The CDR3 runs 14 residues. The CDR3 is CASSLSGRYYEQYF. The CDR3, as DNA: TGCGCCAGCAGCTTGTCTGGGAGGTACTACGAGCAGTACTTC.

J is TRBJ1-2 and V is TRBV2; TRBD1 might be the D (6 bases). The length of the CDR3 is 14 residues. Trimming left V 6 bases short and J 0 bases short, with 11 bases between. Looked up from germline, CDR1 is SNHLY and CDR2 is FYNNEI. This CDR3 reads CASSLQGPNYGYTF. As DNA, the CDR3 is TGTGCCAGCAGCCTACAGGGTCCTAACTATGGCTACACCTTC.

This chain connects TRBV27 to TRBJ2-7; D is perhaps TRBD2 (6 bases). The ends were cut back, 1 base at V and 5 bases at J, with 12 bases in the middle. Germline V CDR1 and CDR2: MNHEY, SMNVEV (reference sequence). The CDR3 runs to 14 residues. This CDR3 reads CASSLLGGGDEQYF. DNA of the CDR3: TGTGCCAGCAGTTTATTAGGCGGAGGGGACGAGCAGTACTTC.

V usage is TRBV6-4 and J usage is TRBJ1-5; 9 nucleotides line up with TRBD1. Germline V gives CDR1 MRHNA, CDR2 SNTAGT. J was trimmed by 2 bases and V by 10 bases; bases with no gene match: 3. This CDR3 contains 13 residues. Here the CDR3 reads CANRGRGNQPQHF. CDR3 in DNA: TGTGCCAACAGGGGGCGAGGCAATCAGCCCCAGCATTTT.

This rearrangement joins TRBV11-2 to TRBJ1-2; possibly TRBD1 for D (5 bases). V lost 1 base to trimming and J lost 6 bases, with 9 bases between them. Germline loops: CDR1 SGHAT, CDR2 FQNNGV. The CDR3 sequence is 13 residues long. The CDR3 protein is CASSLVPRDGYTF. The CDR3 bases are TGTGCCAGCAGCTTAGTCCCCAGGGATGGCTACACCTTC.

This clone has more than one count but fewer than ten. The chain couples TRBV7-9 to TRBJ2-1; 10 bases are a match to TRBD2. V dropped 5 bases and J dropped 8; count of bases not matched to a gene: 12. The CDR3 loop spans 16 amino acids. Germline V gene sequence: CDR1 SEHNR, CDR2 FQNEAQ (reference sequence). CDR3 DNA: TGTGCCAGCAGCCCCCTTAGAGCGGGAGGGCCTTATGAGCAGTTCTTC. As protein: CASSPLRAGGPYEQFF.

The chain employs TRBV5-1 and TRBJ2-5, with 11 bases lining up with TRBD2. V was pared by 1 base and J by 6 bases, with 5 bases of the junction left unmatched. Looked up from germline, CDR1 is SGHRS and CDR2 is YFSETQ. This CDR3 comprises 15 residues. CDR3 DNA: TGCGCCAGCAGCTTGACTAGCGGGAGTGAGCAGACCCAGTACTTC. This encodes CASSLTSGSEQTQYF.

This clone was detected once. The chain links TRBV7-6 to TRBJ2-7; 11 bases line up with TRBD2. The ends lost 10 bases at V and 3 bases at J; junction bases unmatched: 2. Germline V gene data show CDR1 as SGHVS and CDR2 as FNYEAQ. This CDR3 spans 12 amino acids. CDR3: CAIGTSGYEQYF. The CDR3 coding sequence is TGTGCCATCGGGACTAGCGGCTACGAGCAGTACTTC.

The CDR3 reads CASSQRPGGSYEQYF. CDR3 nucleotide sequence: TGTGCCAGCAGTCAACGGCCAGGGGGCTCCTACGAGCAGTACTTC. The chain carries TRBV27 and TRBJ2-7; 7 nucleotides agree with TRBD1. J gave up 0 bases and V 5 bases, and 7 bases lay outside the gene matches. The germline V gene encodes CDR1 MNHEY and CDR2 SMNVEV (reference sequence). The CDR3 extends over 15 amino acids.

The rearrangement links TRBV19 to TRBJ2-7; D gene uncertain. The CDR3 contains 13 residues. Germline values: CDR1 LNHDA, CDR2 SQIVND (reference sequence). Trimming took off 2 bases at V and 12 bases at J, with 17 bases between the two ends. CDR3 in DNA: TGTGCCAGTAGTATATCCCGGGTTGGTGAGATGTACTTC. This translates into CASSISRVGEMYF. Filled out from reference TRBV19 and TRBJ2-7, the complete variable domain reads DGGITQSPKYLFRKEGQNVTLSCEQNLNHDAMYWYRQDPGQGLRLIYYSQIVNDFQKGDIAEGYSVSREKKESFPLTVTSAQKNPTAFYLCASSISRVGEMYFGPGTRLTVT.

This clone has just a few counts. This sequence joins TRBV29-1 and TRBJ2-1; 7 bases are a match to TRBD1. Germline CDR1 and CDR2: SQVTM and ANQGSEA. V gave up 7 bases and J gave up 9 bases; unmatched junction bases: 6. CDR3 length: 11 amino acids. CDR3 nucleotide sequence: TGCAGCGGTCACCAGGGGGTTGAGCAGTTCTTC. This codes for CSGHQGVEQFF.

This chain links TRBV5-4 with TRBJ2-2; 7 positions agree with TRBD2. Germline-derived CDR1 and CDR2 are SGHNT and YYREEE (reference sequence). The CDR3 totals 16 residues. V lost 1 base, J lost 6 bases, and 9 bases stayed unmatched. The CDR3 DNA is TGTGCCAGCAGCTTGAGTGCTGGTAGCGGGTCCGGGGAGCTGTTTTTT. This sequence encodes CASSLSAGSGSGELFF. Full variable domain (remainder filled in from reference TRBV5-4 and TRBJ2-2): ETGVTQSPTHLIKTRGQQVTLRCSSQSGHNTVSWYQQALGQGPQFIFQYYREEENGRGNFPPRFSGLQFPNYSSELNVNALELDDSALYLCASSLSAGSGSGELFFGEGSRLTVL.

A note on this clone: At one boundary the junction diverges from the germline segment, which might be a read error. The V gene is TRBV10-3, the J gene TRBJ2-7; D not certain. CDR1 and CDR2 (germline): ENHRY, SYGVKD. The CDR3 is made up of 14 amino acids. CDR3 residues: CAISESLSPYEQYF. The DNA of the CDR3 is TGTGCCATCAGTGAGAGTCTCTCCCCCTACGAACAGTACTTC.

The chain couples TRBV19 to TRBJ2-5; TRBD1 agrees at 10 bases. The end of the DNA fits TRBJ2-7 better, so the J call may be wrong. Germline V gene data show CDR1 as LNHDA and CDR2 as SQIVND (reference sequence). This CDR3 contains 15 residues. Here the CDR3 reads CASSMTDRGGYEQYF. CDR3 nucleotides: TGTGCCAGTAGTATGACGGACAGGGGGGGCTACGAGCAGTACTTC.

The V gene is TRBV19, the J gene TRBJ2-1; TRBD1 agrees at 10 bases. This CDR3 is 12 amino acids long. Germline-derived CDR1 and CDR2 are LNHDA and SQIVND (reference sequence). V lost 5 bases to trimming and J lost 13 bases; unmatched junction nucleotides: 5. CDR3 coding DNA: TGTGCCAGTAGTGCTCGACAGGGGGCCCAGTTCTTC. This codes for CASSARQGAQFF. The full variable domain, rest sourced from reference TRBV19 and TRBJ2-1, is DGGITQSPKYLFRKEGQNVTLSCEQNLNHDAMYWYRQDPGQGLRLIYYSQIVNDFQKGDIAEGYSVSREKKESFPLTVTSAQKNPTAFYLCASSARQGAQFFGPGTRLTVL.

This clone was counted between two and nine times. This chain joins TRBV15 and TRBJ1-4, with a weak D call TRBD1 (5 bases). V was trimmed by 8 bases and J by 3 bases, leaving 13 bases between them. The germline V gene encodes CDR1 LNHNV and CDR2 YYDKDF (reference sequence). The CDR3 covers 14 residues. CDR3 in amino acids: CATGKGQPNEKLFF. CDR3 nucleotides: TGTGCCACCGGAAAAGGACAACCTAATGAAAAACTGTTTTTT.

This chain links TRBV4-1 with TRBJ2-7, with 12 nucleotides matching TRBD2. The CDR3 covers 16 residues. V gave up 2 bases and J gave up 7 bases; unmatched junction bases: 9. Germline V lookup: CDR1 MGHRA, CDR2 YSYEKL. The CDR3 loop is CASSQPGTSGRSEQYF. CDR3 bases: TGCGCCAGCAGCCAACCCGGGACTAGCGGGCGGTCGGAGCAGTACTTC.